These T cell receptor beta chains were read from a single sample in a study of control samples from healthy donors and cancer patients. The repertoire was sequenced with immunoSEQ multiplex PCR; TCRdb's copy has only in-frame clones and lacks some. The data contain around 120,000 clones, 85% to 95% of them singletons. The sample comprised PBMCs. The receptors derive from a man between 45 and 60 years old with head and neck cancer. The CDR3 runs from the conserved cysteine through the conserved F or W. D genes are given only for firm matches. Clone size is not always given. Where it is, it says once, few, many or a class for expanded clones.

d_call | clone_size | j_call | v_call | cdr3_nt | cdr3_aa
TRBD1 | - | TRBJ2-7 | TRBV4-2 | TGTGCCAGCAGCCAGGGGACAGGTCTCTACGAGCAGTACTTC | CASSQGTGLYEQYF
- | - | TRBJ2-1 | TRBV19 | TGTGCCAGTAGTGCCTACGTCAGGGCCAGCAATGAGCAGTTCTTC | CASSAYVRASNEQFF
- | - | TRBJ1-5 | TRBV4-2 | TGTGCCAGCAGCCAAGATTGGGGGAGCAATCAGCCCCAGCATTTT | CASSQDWGSNQPQHF
TRBD2 | - | TRBJ2-1 | TRBV9 | TGTGCCAGCAGCGCGGAACCAGCGGGGGTAATCAATGAGCAGTTCTTC | CASSAEPAGVINEQFF
- | - | TRBJ2-5 | TRBV9 | TGTGCCAGCAGCCCCCCAGGGTCGAGAGAGACCCAGTACTTC | CASSPPGSRETQYF
TRBD1 | few | TRBJ2-7 | TRBV19 | TGTGCCAGTGGGACCGGGACAGGGAATTACGAGCAGTACTTC | CASGTGTGNYEQYF
- | - | TRBJ2-3 | TRBV27 | TGTGCCAGCAGTTCCCCCTCGACAGGAAAAGTCGGTACGCAGTATTTT | CASSSPSTGKVGTQYF
- | - | TRBJ2-7 | TRBV19 | TGTGCCAGTAGTATGGCCAGGGGTCCTTCTGTCGACGAGCAGTACTTC | CASSMARGPSVDEQYF
- | - | TRBJ2-7 | TRBV29-1 | TGCAGCGGGGGGGGACATAACGAGCAGTACTTC | CSGGGHNEQYF
- | - | TRBJ2-5 | TRBV9 | TGTGCCAGCAGCGTAGGGGACCCAATAGGGACCCAGTACTTC | CASSVGDPIGTQYF
- | - | TRBJ2-7 | TRBV11-1 | TGTGCCAGCAGGCCGACAGCTTCCTACGAGCAGTACTTC | CASRPTASYEQYF
TRBD1 | - | TRBJ1-1 | TRBV27 | TGTGCCAGCAGTCCCATAGGGACAGGGGGCAGGGGCACTGAAGCTTTCTTT | CASSPIGTGGRGTEAFF
TRBD2 | - | TRBJ2-3 | TRBV4-3 | TGCGCCAGCAGCCAAGCCCTATTATTCGGAGTAGCGGGGAGCACAGATACGCAGTATTTT | CASSQALLFGVAGSTDTQYF
- | once | TRBJ2-5 | TRBV6-6 | TGTGCCAGCAGTAACCCCGTACCAGAAGAGACCCAGTACTTC | CASSNPVPEETQYF